The rows below give T cell receptor beta chains drawn from one sample of a study of blood T cell repertoires in COVID-19. Produced via immunoSEQ multiplex PCR; TCRdb's table is partial and in-frame only. The sample records around 180,000 clones, 80% to 90% being singletons. The sample comprised peripheral blood. Receptors were obtained from a human donor with active or convalescent COVID-19. The donor label of this sample is uncertain. Each CDR3 is given with its conserved first and last residue. Each record gives: V gene, D gene, J gene, clone size, CDR3 DNA, CDR3 protein. A D gene is named only where the DNA matches it firmly. Rows may omit the clone size; those that give it use once, few, many or a size class.

V: TRBV28; D: -; J: TRBJ2-3; size: -; DNA: TGTGCCAGCAGCCCCGTAGGGGACTTAGATACGCAGTATTTT; CDR3: CASSPVGDLDTQYF
V: TRBV5-1; D: -; J: TRBJ1-1; size: few; DNA: TGCGCCAGCAGCTTCGACAGACAGAACACTGAAGCTTTCTTT; CDR3: CASSFDRQNTEAFF
V: TRBV6-5; D: -; J: TRBJ2-5; size: -; DNA: TGTGCCAGCACACGTCCGGGGTTAGAGACCCAGTACTTC; CDR3: CASTRPGLETQYF
V: TRBV13; D: -; J: TRBJ2-1; size: -; DNA: TGTGCCAGCAGCTTAGGCGGTAGAGGTCATGAGCAGTTCTTC; CDR3: CASSLGGRGHEQFF
V: TRBV28; D: TRBD1; J: TRBJ2-3; size: -; DNA: TGTGCCAGCCTCGAAACAGGGGTGGAGACAGATACGCAGTATTTT; CDR3: CASLETGVETDTQYF
V: TRBV4-1; D: -; J: TRBJ2-5; size: -; DNA: TGCGCCAGCAGCCAAGATTCCGGGACACTCCAAGAGACCCAGTACTTC; CDR3: CASSQDSGTLQETQYF
V: TRBV5-6; D: -; J: TRBJ2-6; size: -; DNA: TGTGCCAGCAGCCCCCTCGGCTCTGGGGCCAACGTCCTGACTTTC; CDR3: CASSPLGSGANVLTF
V: TRBV7-9; D: TRBD2; J: TRBJ2-2; size: -; DNA: TGTGCCAGCAGCTTAACTAGCGGGAGGGCCTTCGCCGGGGAGCTGTTTTTT; CDR3: CASSLTSGRAFAGELFF
V: TRBV6-5; D: TRBD1; J: TRBJ2-7; size: -; DNA: TGTGCCAGCAGTTTAAGCGCGACAGGGGGCTCCTACGAGCAGTACTTC; CDR3: CASSLSATGGSYEQYF
V: TRBV10-3; D: TRBD2; J: TRBJ2-2; size: -; DNA: TGTGCCATCAGTGAAGGGCTAGCGGGGGGGGCTTTGAACACCGGGGAGCTGTTTTTT; CDR3: CAISEGLAGGALNTGELFF